This is a list of T cell receptor beta chains from one sample in a study of blood T cell repertoires in COVID-19. Using immunoSEQ multiplex PCR, the repertoire was profiled, and TCRdb retains in-frame clones only, with some absent. The sample carries about 200,000 clones, 86% recorded once. The material sequenced was PBMCs or T cells enriched from blood (not recorded which). These receptors came from a man between 40 and 49 years old with acute COVID-19. Both conserved end residues are part of each CDR3. D genes are given only for firm matches. For some rows the clone size is stated as once, few or many, or as a class when expanded; others skip it.

j_call v_call d_call clone_size cdr3_nt cdr3_aa
TRBJ2-3 TRBV14 NA NA TGTGCCAGCAGGCAACCTCCGGGTACGCAGTATTTT CASRQPPGTQYF
TRBJ2-5 TRBV15 NA NA TGTGCCACCAGCAGAGATTTAGAAGAGACCCAGTACTTC CATSRDLEETQYF
TRBJ1-5 TRBV2 NA NA TGTGCCAGCAGTGAACAGGGAAGCAATCAGCCCCAGCATTTT CASSEQGSNQPQHF
TRBJ1-3 TRBV18 NA NA TGTGCCAGCTCACCACGTTGGGAGGGGAACGGAAACACCATATATTTT CASSPRWEGNGNTIYF
TRBJ2-1 TRBV5-1 NA NA TGCGCCAGCAGCTTGGCAGGTCGCCAAAGGGAGCAGTTCTTC CASSLAGRQREQFF
TRBJ1-1 TRBV6-1 TRBD1 NA TGTGCCAGCAGTGAAAGTACTGGGACAGGGAACGCTGAAGCTTTCTTT CASSESTGTGNAEAFF
TRBJ1-2 TRBV27 NA NA TGTGCCAGCAGTTTGTCTGGGGCGGGGCACTATGGCTACACCTTC CASSLSGAGHYGYTF
TRBJ2-1 TRBV25-1 NA NA TGTGCCAGCAGTGAAGGTGTGAGCTCCTACAATGAGCAGTTCTTC CASSEGVSSYNEQFF
TRBJ2-7 TRBV5-6 TRBD1 NA TGTGCCAGCAGCGAGACAGGGCAAACCTACGAGCAGTACTTC CASSETGQTYEQYF
TRBJ2-7 TRBV5-1 NA NA TGCGCCAGCAGCCAAGTTACTGGCGGAGCTTACGAGCAGTACTTC CASSQVTGGAYEQYF
TRBJ2-1 TRBV5-1 NA NA TGCGCCAGCAGCTTGGCCGAGATATCCTACAATGAGCAGTTCTTC CASSLAEISYNEQFF
TRBJ2-7 TRBV7-2 TRBD1 once TGTGCCAGCAGCCGGGACAGGGGCTACGAGCAGTACTTC CASSRDRGYEQYF
TRBJ1-5 TRBV18 NA NA TGTGCCAGCTCACCGGGACAAAATCAGCCCCAGCATTTT CASSPGQNQPQHF
TRBJ2-7 TRBV9 TRBD1 NA TGTGCCAGCAGTAGGGCACCCCGGACAGGGAGCTCCTACGAGCAGTACTTC CASSRAPRTGSSYEQYF
TRBJ1-1 TRBV28 NA NA TGTGCCAGCAGTTCCAGGTTGAACACTGAAGCTTTCTTT CASSSRLNTEAFF
TRBJ2-1 TRBV3-1/TRBV3-2 NA NA TGTGCCAGCAGCCAAGTGTCTGGGGCCCAGTTCTTC CASSQVSGAQFF
TRBJ1-5 TRBV19 NA NA TGTGCCAGTAGTCCCTTTGTGGGGGAGGGTCAGCCCCAGCATTTT CASSPFVGEGQPQHF
TRBJ1-1 TRBV5-1 NA NA TGCGCCAGCAGCTTGGGAGCAGAAGCTTTCTTT CASSLGAEAFF
TRBJ2-5 TRBV2 NA NA TGTGCCAGCAGTGAGGACACGTCGGAGACCCAGTACTTC CASSEDTSETQYF
TRBJ2-1 TRBV27 NA NA TGTGCCAGCAGTTCCCCGCGACAGGGGAGGGATGAGCAGTTCTTC CASSSPRQGRDEQFF
TRBJ2-5 TRBV5-8 NA NA TGTGCCAGCAGCTTGACAGGTCGGAAGACCCAGTACTTC CASSLTGRKTQYF
TRBJ1-2 TRBV24-1 TRBD1 few TGTGCCACCAGTGATGGGCTCGGGACAGCCCATGGCTACACCTTC CATSDGLGTAHGYTF
TRBJ2-7 TRBV25-1 NA NA TGTGCCAGCATAGAGGGTTACGAGCAGTACTTC CASIEGYEQYF
TRBJ2-1 TRBV4-2 NA NA TGTGCCACCTCGGGCCTAGGGGGTCTGGGTGAGCAGTTCTTC CATSGLGGLGEQFF
TRBJ2-5 TRBV7-6 NA NA TGTGCCAGCAGTTTAGGACAGAACCCGTACCAAGAGACCCAGTACTTC CASSLGQNPYQETQYF
TRBJ2-1 TRBV12-3/TRBV12-4 NA NA TGTGCCAGCAGTTTAGTAGGGGGAAATGAGCAGTTCTTC CASSLVGGNEQFF
TRBJ2-3 TRBV30 NA NA TGTGCCTGGAGTGTCGGGTTCACAGATACGCAGTATTTT CAWSVGFTDTQYF
TRBJ1-1 TRBV7-3 TRBD1 NA TGTGCCAGCAGCTTAAGTCCTCAGGAGCAGGGGGACGTGACTGAAGCTTTCTTT CASSLSPQEQGDVTEAFF
TRBJ1-4 TRBV15 TRBD1 NA TGTGCCACCAGCCGCGACAGGGTAACTAATGAAAAACTGTTTTTT CATSRDRVTNEKLFF